These T cell receptor beta chains were read from a single sample in a study of T cells in Graves' hyperthyroidism and ophthalmopathy. TCRdb fed the multiplex PCR reads into MiXCR, producing one record per CDR3 protein. The table has roughly 580,000 distinct CDR3 sequences, 46% seen once. Source material: peripheral blood or thyroid tissue (not recorded which). The receptors stem from a woman aged 18-29 years with Graves' hyperthyroidism. CDR3s include the opening cysteine and the closing phenylalanine or tryptophan. Each record gives: V gene, J gene, D gene, clone size, CDR3 protein, CDR3 DNA. The D gene is left open where the match is weak. Clone size is stated in some rows and not others, as once, few, many or a class when expanded.

TRBV10-3,TRBJ2-7,-,-,CAISETRGNEQYF,TGTGCCATCAGTGAGACTAGGGGGAACGAGCAGTACTTC
TRBV24-1,TRBJ2-2,-,many,CATSLGTLNTGELFF,TGTGCCACCAGCCTCGGGACTCTGAACACCGGGGAGCTGTTTTTT
TRBV2,TRBJ2-5,TRBD2,few,CASKTSVQETQYF,TGTGCCAGCAAGACTAGCGTTCAAGAGACCCAGTACTTC
TRBV29-1,TRBJ1-2,-,-,CSVTRNSLGYTF,TGCAGCGTAACCAGGAACAGCTTAGGCTACACCTTC
TRBV29-1,TRBJ2-7,-,-,CSVVRGRGSYEQYF,TGCAGCGTTGTTAGGGGAAGGGGGTCCTACGAGCAGTACTTC
TRBV29-1,TRBJ1-5,TRBD1,many,CSVSTGGAGNQPQHF,TGCAGCGTTTCAACAGGGGGCGCGGGCAATCAGCCCCAGCATTTT
TRBV10-1,TRBJ2-2,-,many,CASSDQQTGELFF,TGCGCCAGCAGTGATCAACAGACCGGGGAGCTGTTTTTT
TRBV10-3,TRBJ1-5,-,-,CAISSGYQPQHF,TGTGCCATCAGTTCAGGGTATCAGCCCCAGCATTTT
TRBV9,TRBJ1-1,-,-,CTSSVGGVRREAFF,TGTACCAGCAGCGTAGGTGGGGTGAGGCGTGAAGCTTTCTTT
TRBV6-6,TRBJ1-3,TRBD1,-,CASSYSTQGGNTIYF,TGTGCCAGCAGTTACTCAACACAGGGGGGAAACACCATATATTTT
TRBV6-1,TRBJ1-6,TRBD1,-,CASGGDRRTLHF,TGTGCCAGCGGGGGGGACAGGCGGACCCTCCACTTT
TRBV20-1,TRBJ2-7,-,-,CSARVGGRGDEQYF,TGCAGTGCTAGAGTGGGCGGCAGGGGGGACGAGCAGTACTTC
TRBV25-1,TRBJ2-5,TRBD2,-,CASSGLAGGGTQYF,TGTGCCAGCAGTGGTCTAGCGGGAGGGGGGACCCAGTACTTC
TRBV7-8,TRBJ2-5,-,-,CASSLGRTEETQYF,TGTGCCAGCAGCTTGGGCAGGACAGAAGAGACCCAGTACTTC
TRBV2,TRBJ2-5,-,-,CASSYSPGRYTQETQYF,TGTGCCAGCAGTTACTCACCTGGACGGTACACACAAGAGACCCAGTACTTC
TRBV24-1,TRBJ2-6,-,-,CASSLRTTRGYSGANVLTF,TGTGCCAGCAGTTTGAGGACGACGAGGGGGTACTCTGGGGCCAACGTCCTGACTTTC
TRBV5-4,TRBJ1-5,-,few,CASSLGGDDQPQHF,TGTGCCAGCAGCTTGGGGGGCGACGATCAGCCCCAGCATTTT
TRBV19,TRBJ1-4,-,few,CASSMGATNEKLFF,TGTGCCAGTAGTATGGGAGCAACTAATGAAAAACTGTTTTTT
TRBV12-3/TRBV12-4,TRBJ2-5,TRBD2,-,CASSGLAGGAAETQYF,TGTGCCAGCAGTGGACTAGCGGGAGGAGCTGCAGAGACCCAGTACTTC
TRBV2,TRBJ2-7,-,-,CASRQARSSEQYF,TGTGCCAGCAGGCAAGCCAGATCCTCCGAGCAGTACTTC
TRBV25-1,TRBJ2-5,-,-,CASSEAGVINRETQYF,TGTGCCAGCAGTGAAGCCGGTGTTATCAACAGAGAGACCCAGTACTTC
TRBV7-2,TRBJ2-7,TRBD2,few,CASSSPGEGSYEQYF,TGTGCCAGCAGCTCCCCCGGGGAGGGATCCTACGAGCAGTACTTC
TRBV24-1,TRBJ1-2,-,-,CATSTTGHEGYTF,TGTGCCACCAGTACTACAGGGCATGAAGGCTACACCTTC
TRBV20-1,TRBJ2-5,-,once,CSARVSGREETQYF,TGCAGTGCTAGAGTCTCTGGCAGGGAAGAGACCCAGTACTTC
TRBV7-9,TRBJ2-5,-,-,CASSLIRASQETQYF,TGTGCCAGCAGCTTGATTAGGGCGTCCCAAGAGACCCAGTACTTC
TRBV11-1,TRBJ2-5,TRBD2,few,CASSLARTSGSGETQYF,TGTGCCAGCAGCTTAGCGCGGACTAGCGGGAGTGGTGAGACCCAGTACTTC
TRBV12-5,TRBJ1-5,TRBD1,-,CASGLGQGLNQPQHF,TGTGCTAGTGGTTTGGGACAGGGGCTCAATCAGCCCCAGCATTTT
TRBV7-2,TRBJ2-6,-,few,CASSPRESGANVLTF,TGTGCCAGCAGTCCCCGAGAGTCTGGGGCCAACGTCCTGACTTTC
TRBV7-9,TRBJ2-5,-,-,CASSQFRDGATQYF,TGCGCCAGCAGCCAATTCCGGGACGGTGCGACCCAGTACTTC
TRBV10-3,TRBJ1-1,-,many,CAISESWANTEAFF,TGTGCCATCAGTGAGTCATGGGCGAACACTGAAGCTTTCTTT
TRBV7-2,TRBJ1-2,-,-,CASSQEVRWTPNYGYTF,TGCGCCAGCAGCCAAGAGGTCAGATGGACCCCAAACTATGGCTACACCTTC
TRBV12-3/TRBV12-4,TRBJ2-4,-,-,CASSSRLAKNIQYF,TGTGCCAGCAGTTCCCGCCTAGCCAAAAACATTCAGTACTTC
TRBV7-7,TRBJ2-2,-,many,CASSWEMNTGELFF,TGTGCCAGCAGCTGGGAGATGAACACCGGGGAGCTGTTTTTT
TRBV14,TRBJ1-2,-,-,CASSQEGTRGYTF,TGTGCCAGCAGCCAAGAAGGGACTCGAGGCTACACCTTC
TRBV24-1,TRBJ2-7,-,-,CATSDLAQLYF,TGTGCCACCAGTGACTTGGCACAGCTGTACTTC
TRBV7-9,TRBJ1-6,-,-,CASSSVTGYNSPLHF,TGTGCCAGCAGCTCAGTGACAGGATATAATTCACCCCTCCACTTT
TRBV25-1,TRBJ2-6,-,-,CASSSGAWSSGANVLTF,TGTGCCAGCAGTTCGGGGGCGTGGTCCTCTGGGGCCAACGTCCTGACTTTC
TRBV24-1,TRBJ2-5,TRBD2,-,CATSEGGGYQETQYF,TGTGCCACCAGTGAGGGGGGAGGGTACCAAGAGACCCAGTACTTC
TRBV6-1,TRBJ1-3,-,-,CAAGGSGNTIYF,TGTGCCGCAGGCGGTTCTGGAAACACCATATATTTT
TRBV19,TRBJ1-6,-,-,CASSVEARQSNSPLHF,TGTGCCAGTAGTGTAGAGGCTCGACAGTCTAATTCACCCCTCCACTTT
TRBV25-1,TRBJ1-3,-,-,CASSQDLWTSGNTIYF,TGTGCCAGCAGCCAAGATCTGTGGACGAGTGGAAACACCATATATTTT
TRBV7-9,TRBJ2-3,-,many,CASSLLGTDTQYF,TGTGCCAGCAGCCTCCTGGGGACAGATACGCAGTATTTT
TRBV24-1,TRBJ1-5,-,once,CATSELQEGTSPNQPQHF,TGTGCCACCAGTGAATTGCAAGAGGGGACAAGCCCCAATCAGCCCCAGCATTTT
TRBV7-6,TRBJ1-1,-,-,CASSQVRFAAFF,TGTGCCAGCAGCCAAGTGAGGTTTGCAGCTTTCTTT
TRBV11-1,TRBJ1-1,TRBD1,-,CASSLYGTVNTEAFF,TGTGCCAGCAGTTTATACGGGACAGTGAACACTGAAGCTTTCTTT
TRBV20-1,TRBJ2-5,-,-,CSARDMEGFETQYF,TGCAGTGCTAGAGATATGGAGGGGTTCGAGACCCAGTACTTC
TRBV25-1,TRBJ1-2,TRBD1,-,CASSSLDRGDYGYTF,TGTGCCAGCAGTTCACTAGACAGGGGGGACTATGGCTACACCTTC
TRBV7-9,TRBJ1-5,TRBD1,-,CASSGGDRGRRQPQHF,TGTGCCAGCAGTGGAGGGGACAGGGGGCGTCGACAGCCCCAGCATTTT
TRBV7-8,TRBJ2-7,TRBD2,-,CASSLGTSGGISYEQYF,TGTGCCAGCAGCTTAGGGACTAGCGGAGGGATCTCCTACGAGCAGTACTTC
TRBV19,TRBJ1-1,TRBD1,few,CASSTPGQGGTEAFF,TGTGCCAGTAGTACTCCGGGACAGGGAGGCACTGAAGCTTTCTTT
TRBV2,TRBJ1-2,TRBD1,-,CASTLGQGYSHGYTF,TGTGCCAGCACGTTGGGACAGGGTTATTCGCATGGCTACACCTTC
TRBV9,TRBJ2-5,TRBD2,few,CASSPTSGRETQYF,TGTGCCAGCAGCCCGACTAGCGGGAGGGAGACCCAGTACTTC
TRBV19,TRBJ1-2,-,-,CASSPLVGGGYDYTF,TGTGCCAGTAGTCCCCTGGTGGGAGGTGGCTATGACTACACCTTC
TRBV7-9,TRBJ2-7,-,-,CASSQGSEQYF,TGTGCCAGCAGCCAAGGGAGCGAGCAGTACTTC
TRBV11-3,TRBJ2-3,-,-,CASSREKVTDTQYF,TGTGCCAGCAGCCGGGAGAAGGTCACAGATACGCAGTATTTT
TRBV25-1,TRBJ1-2,-,-,CASVEDRGKLGNYGYTF,TGTGCCAGCGTTGAAGATCGTGGCAAATTAGGGAATTATGGCTACACCTTC